These 14 T cell receptor beta chains originate from one sample sequenced in a study of cytotoxic CD8 clonotypes in ibrutinib-treated CLL. Clones were sequenced by immunoSEQ multiplex PCR, and TCRdb holds only the in-frame ones, with some missing. The sample contains about 160,000 clones, roughly 77% of which appear only once. Sequencing was performed on PBMCs, taken after 12 months of ibrutinib treatment. The source of these receptors is a human donor with chronic lymphocytic leukemia.

This clone was counted between two and nine times. The gene calls are TRBV7-6 and TRBJ1-1, with a weak D call TRBD1 (5 bases). The germline V gene encodes CDR1 SGHVS and CDR2 FNYEAQ. The CDR3 sequence is 15 residues long. Trimming shortened V by 5 bases and J by 2 bases, and 15 bases separated the two germline ends. CDR3 sequence reads: CASSRTGGVNTEAFF. The CDR3 region has the DNA TGTGCCAGCAGCCGTACTGGAGGGGTTAACACTGAAGCTTTCTTT. Drawing the rest from reference TRBV7-6 and TRBJ1-1, the complete variable domain is GAGVSQSPRYKVTKRGQDVALRCDPISGHVSLYWYRQALGQGPEFLTYFNYEAQQDKSGLPNDRFSAERPEGSISTLTIQRTEQRDSAMYRCASSRTGGVNTEAFFGQGTRLTVV.

The CDR3 loop reads CASSMSPWQTGFDEKLFF. CDR3 nucleotides: TGTGCCAGTAGTATGTCACCTTGGCAGACAGGGTTCGACGAAAAACTGTTTTTT. V usage is TRBV19 and J usage is TRBJ1-4; TRBD1 aligns across 7 bases. V was pared by 3 bases and J by 8 bases, with 18 bases of the junction left unmatched. The CDR3 is made up of 18 amino acids. The germline V gene has CDR1 LNHDA and CDR2 SQIVND (reference sequence).

This clone was seen a few times. This chain links TRBV28 with TRBJ1-1; 9 nucleotides agree with TRBD1. Germline-derived CDR1 and CDR2 are MDHEN and SYDVKM. J lost 1 base, V lost 1 base, and 4 bases had no gene match. This CDR3 contains 16 residues. For the CDR3, the DNA is TGTGCCAGCAGTTTATTAGGACAGGGGAGGAACACTGAAGCTTTCTTT. It yields the protein CASSLLGQGRNTEAFF. Full variable domain (remainder filled in from reference TRBV28 and TRBJ1-1): DVKVTQSSRYLVKRTGEKVFLECVQDMDHENMFWYRQDPGLGLRLIYFSYDVKMKEKGDIPEGYSVSREKKERFSLILESASTNQTSMYLCASSLLGQGRNTEAFFGQGTRLTVV.

The rearrangement links TRBV11-1 to TRBJ2-1; 10 nucleotides agree with TRBD2. Germline V lookup: CDR1 SGHAT, CDR2 FQDESV (reference sequence). J was trimmed by 8 bases and V by 4 bases; bases with no gene match: 8. The CDR3 totals 15 residues. CDR3 loop: CASSSLAGEDDEQFF. The CDR3 DNA is TGTGCCAGCAGCTCCCTAGCGGGAGAAGACGATGAGCAGTTCTTC.

V gene TRBV18 combines with J gene TRBJ2-7; 7 bases match TRBD1. V trimming: 4 bases; J trimming: 3 bases; junction bases outside the gene matches: 6. The V gene's germline CDR1 is KGHSH and CDR2 LQKENI. There are 14 residues in the CDR3. CDR3 in amino acids: CASSRDSGVYEQYF. CDR3 coding DNA: TGTGCCAGCTCACGGGACAGCGGAGTCTACGAGCAGTACTTC.

V gene TRBV5-1 combines with J gene TRBJ2-3; a possible D gene is TRBD1 (6 bases). The ends were cut back, 7 bases at V and 2 bases at J, with 11 bases in the middle. The V gene's germline CDR1 is SGHRS and CDR2 YFSETQ. CDR3 length: 13 residues. This chain's CDR3 is CASSYRVTDTQYF. The CDR3 DNA follows: TGCGCCAGCTCTTACAGGGTCACAGATACGCAGTATTTT.

The rearrangement links TRBV28 to TRBJ2-7; TRBD2 is a possible D gene (6 bases). The CDR3 spans 14 residues. V was shortened by 7 bases and J by 0 bases, with 13 bases between the two germline ends. Germline CDR1 is MDHEN and CDR2 is SYDVKM. Here the CDR3 reads CASTPLGGSYEQYF. CDR3 coding DNA: TGTGCCAGCACCCCCCTGGGGGGCTCCTACGAGCAGTACTTC.

This clone came up once. The chain carries TRBV27 and TRBJ1-4; perhaps TRBD1 as D (6 bases). The CDR3 spans 19 residues. V dropped 5 bases and J dropped 4 bases, with 26 bases sitting between them. Germline lookup yields CDR1 MNHEY and CDR2 SMNVEV (reference sequence). CDR3 bases: TGTGCCAGCAGTCCTGGGAGACAGGCTGCCAACTACCATAATGAAAAACTGTTTTTT. This encodes CASSPGRQAANYHNEKLFF.

The chain recombines TRBV4-1 with TRBJ1-1, with D perhaps TRBD1 (5 bases). The CDR3 loop spans 15 amino acids. V gave up 0 bases and J gave up 13 bases, with 21 bases separating them. The germline gives CDR1 MGHRA, CDR2 YSYEKL. CDR3 DNA sequence: TGCGCCAGCAGCCAAGATGTCCAGGGTCTCACGGGGGTTTTCTTT. Translating gives CASSQDVQGLTGVFF.

The chain carries TRBV9 and TRBJ1-3; TRBD1 might be the D (5 bases). Germline CDR1 SGDLS, CDR2 YYNGEE. This CDR3 comprises 17 residues. V was trimmed by 0 bases and J by 2 bases, leaving 15 bases between them. The CDR3 DNA reads TGTGCCAGCAGCGTAGATTTGGCAGGGAGGGCTGGAAACACCATATATTTT. Translated: CASSVDLAGRAGNTIYF.

This clone was seen once. The chain combines TRBV19 with TRBJ2-1; the match to TRBD2 covers 8 bases. V lost 6 bases and J lost 3; bases outside the gene matches: 7. The germline gives CDR1 LNHDA, CDR2 SQIVND (reference sequence). The CDR3 extends over 15 amino acids. CDR3 residues: CASRPGTRVYNEQFF. The CDR3, as DNA: TGTGCCAGTAGGCCAGGGACTAGGGTCTACAATGAGCAGTTCTTC.

This sequence joins TRBV18 and TRBJ2-1, with D hard to call. This CDR3 is 13 amino acids long. CDR1 is KGHSH and CDR2 is LQKENI in the germline V gene. V was cut by 0 bases and J by 10 bases, with 10 bases left in between. Written as DNA, the CDR3 is TGTGCCAGCTCACCACCTTCATCGTGGGAGCAGTTCTTC. Amino acid sequence: CASSPPSSWEQFF.

The V gene is TRBV4-1, the J gene TRBJ2-7; weak D call: TRBD1 (6 bases). The CDR3 extends over 13 amino acids. The V end lost 5 bases, the J end lost 2 bases, and 10 bases lay between the germline ends. Germline values: CDR1 MGHRA, CDR2 YSYEKL. CDR3 in DNA: TGCGCCAGCAGCGTGGCAGGGGCCTACGAGCAGTACTTC. This gives the protein CASSVAGAYEQYF.

The chain is built from TRBV19 and TRBJ1-4; 7 nucleotides match TRBD1. The CDR3 covers 16 residues. The germline CDR1 and CDR2 sequences are LNHDA and SQIVND (reference sequence). V gave up 6 bases and J gave up 0 bases; unmatched junction bases: 7. CDR3 in DNA: TGTGCCAGTAGCTTCCTAGGGACAGCAACTAATGAAAAACTGTTTTTT. This translates into CASSFLGTATNEKLFF.